The present T cell receptor beta chain was sequenced within a study of blood T cell repertoires in COVID-19. Study overall: Both acute and convalescent COVID-19 samples were obtained from the United States, Italy and Spain. T cells, B-cell-depleted T cells, or PBMCs provided the cDNA or gDNA that served as material.

Enrollment of patients from Seattle took place during active infection, with longitudinal follow-up. Original processing notes: Estimation of nucleated cell counts relied on the amplification of reference gene primers. The repertoire was sequenced with immunoSEQ multiplex PCR; TCRdb's copy has only in-frame clones and lacks some. D and trimming come from the DNA, and the V and J calls and clone size come from that table. The table has 55,000 to 75,000 clones, roughly 84% seen once. The CDR3 spans 14 residues. The V and J ends lost 4 bases and 4 bases, in that order; junction bases with no gene match: 5. Per germline, CDR1 SGHRS and CDR2 YFSETQ.

This clonotype originated in an older man with COVID-19, enrolled during active disease. The rearrangement links TRBV5-1 to TRBJ2-1, with 7 nucleotides matching TRBD1. Sequenced input: peripheral blood. CDR3 sequence: CASSLDRRYNEQFF. In DNA form, the CDR3 reads TGCGCCAGCAGCCTGGACAGGCGGTACAATGAGCAGTTCTTC.